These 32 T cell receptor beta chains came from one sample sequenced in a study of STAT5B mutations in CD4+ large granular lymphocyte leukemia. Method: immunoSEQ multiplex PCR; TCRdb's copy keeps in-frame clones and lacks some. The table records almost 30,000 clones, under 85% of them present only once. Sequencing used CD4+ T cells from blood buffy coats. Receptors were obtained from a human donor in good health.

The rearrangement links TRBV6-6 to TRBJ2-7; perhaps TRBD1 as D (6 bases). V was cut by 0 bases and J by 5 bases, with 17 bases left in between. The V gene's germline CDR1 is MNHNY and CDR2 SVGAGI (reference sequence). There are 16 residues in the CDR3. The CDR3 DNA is TGTGCCAGCAGTTACTCGGCAGGGGCGGCCCCCCACGAGCAGTACTTC. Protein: CASSYSAGAAPHEQYF.

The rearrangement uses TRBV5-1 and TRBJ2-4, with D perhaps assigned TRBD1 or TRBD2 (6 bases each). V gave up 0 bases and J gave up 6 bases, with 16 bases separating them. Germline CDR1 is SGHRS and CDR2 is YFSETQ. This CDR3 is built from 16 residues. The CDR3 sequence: CASSLAGDLTGNIQYF. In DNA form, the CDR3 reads TGCGCCAGCAGCTTGGCAGGGGACTTGACGGGAAACATTCAGTACTTC.

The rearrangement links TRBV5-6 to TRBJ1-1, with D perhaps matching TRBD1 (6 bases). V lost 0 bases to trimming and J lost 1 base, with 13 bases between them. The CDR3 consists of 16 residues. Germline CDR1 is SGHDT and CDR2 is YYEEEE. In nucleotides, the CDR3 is TGTGCCAGCAGCTTGGGCGACAGGAGGCGGAACACTGAAGCTTTCTTT. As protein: CASSLGDRRRNTEAFF.

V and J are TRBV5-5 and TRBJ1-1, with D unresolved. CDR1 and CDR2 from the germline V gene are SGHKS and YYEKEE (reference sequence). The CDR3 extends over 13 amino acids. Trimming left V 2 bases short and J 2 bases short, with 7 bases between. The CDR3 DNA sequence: TGTGCCAGCAGCTTCCAGCCAAACACTGAAGCTTTCTTT. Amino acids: CASSFQPNTEAFF. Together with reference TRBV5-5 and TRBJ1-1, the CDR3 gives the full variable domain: DAGVTQSPTHLIKTRGQQVTLRCSPISGHKSVSWYQQVLGQGPQFIFQYYEKEERGRGNFPDRFSARQFPNYSSELNVNALLLGDSALYLCASSFQPNTEAFFGQGTRLTVV.

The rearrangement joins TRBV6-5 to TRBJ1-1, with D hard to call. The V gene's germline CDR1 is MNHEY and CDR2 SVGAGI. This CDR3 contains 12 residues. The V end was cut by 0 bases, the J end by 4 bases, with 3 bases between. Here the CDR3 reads CASSYSSTEAFF. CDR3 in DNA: TGTGCCAGCAGTTACTCGAGCACTGAAGCTTTCTTT.

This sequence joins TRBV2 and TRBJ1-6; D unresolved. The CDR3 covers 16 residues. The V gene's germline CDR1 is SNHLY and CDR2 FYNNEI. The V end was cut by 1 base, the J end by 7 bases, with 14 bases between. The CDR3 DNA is TGTGCCAGCAGTGAAGTTGGGCCACGCCCCAATTCACCCCTCCACTTT. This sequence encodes CASSEVGPRPNSPLHF.

CDR3: CASSLGGGAGSTDTQYF. The CDR3 coding sequence is TGTGCCAGCAGCTTGGGCGGGGGGGCGGGGAGCACAGATACGCAGTATTTT. The chain uses TRBV5-6 and TRBJ2-3; the match to TRBD2 covers 9 bases. CDR1 is SGHDT and CDR2 is YYEEEE in the germline V gene. J lost 0 bases, V lost 0 bases, and 5 bases had no gene match. The CDR3 is made up of 17 amino acids.

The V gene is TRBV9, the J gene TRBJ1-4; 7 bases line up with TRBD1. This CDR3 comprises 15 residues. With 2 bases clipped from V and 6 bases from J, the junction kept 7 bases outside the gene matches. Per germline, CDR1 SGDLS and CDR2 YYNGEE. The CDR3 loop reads CASSVTGAFDEKLFF. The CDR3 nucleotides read TGTGCCAGCAGCGTTACAGGGGCCTTTGATGAAAAACTGTTTTTT. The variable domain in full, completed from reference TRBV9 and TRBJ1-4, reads DSGVTQTPKHLITATGQRVTLRCSPRSGDLSVYWYQQSLDQGLQFLIQYYNGEERAKGNILERFSAQQFPDLHSELNLSSLELGDSALYFCASSVTGAFDEKLFFGSGTQLSVL.

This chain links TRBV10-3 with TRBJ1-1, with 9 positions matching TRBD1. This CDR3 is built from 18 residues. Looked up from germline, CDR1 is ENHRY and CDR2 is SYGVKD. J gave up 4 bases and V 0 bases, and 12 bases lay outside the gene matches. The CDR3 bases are TGTGCCATCAGTGAGTCCGGGACAGGGCGGGACTATAGCACTGAAGCTTTCTTT. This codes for CAISESGTGRDYSTEAFF.

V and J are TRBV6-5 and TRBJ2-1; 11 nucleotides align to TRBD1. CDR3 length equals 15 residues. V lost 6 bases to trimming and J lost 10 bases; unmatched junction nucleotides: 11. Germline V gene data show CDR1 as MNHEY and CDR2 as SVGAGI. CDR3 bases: TGTGCCAGCAGCCCGGACAGGGGGCATCGGAGGGAGCAGTTCTTC. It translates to CASSPDRGHRREQFF.

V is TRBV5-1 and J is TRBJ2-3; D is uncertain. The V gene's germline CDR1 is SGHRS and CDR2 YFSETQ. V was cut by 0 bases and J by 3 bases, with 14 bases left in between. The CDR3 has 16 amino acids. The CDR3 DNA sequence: TGCGCCAGCAGCTTGGGGTGGGCGCCCCAGACAGATACGCAGTATTTT. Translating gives CASSLGWAPQTDTQYF.

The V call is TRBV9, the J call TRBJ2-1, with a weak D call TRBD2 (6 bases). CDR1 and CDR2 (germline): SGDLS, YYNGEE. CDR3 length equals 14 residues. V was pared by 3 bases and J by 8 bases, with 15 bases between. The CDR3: CASSARTIYDEQFF. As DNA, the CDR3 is TGTGCCAGCAGCGCCAGGACTATTTACGATGAGCAGTTCTTC.

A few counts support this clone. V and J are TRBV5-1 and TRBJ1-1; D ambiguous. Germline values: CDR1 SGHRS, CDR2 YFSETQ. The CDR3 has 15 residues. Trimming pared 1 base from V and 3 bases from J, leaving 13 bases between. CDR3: CASSLRATSDTEAFF. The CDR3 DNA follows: TGCGCCAGCAGCTTGCGCGCCACCTCCGACACTGAAGCTTTCTTT.

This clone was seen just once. CDR3 protein: CASSRQVVDTDTQYF. The CDR3 DNA is TGTGCCAGCAGTCGACAGGTCGTCGACACAGATACGCAGTATTTT. This chain connects TRBV27 to TRBJ2-3; D perhaps matches TRBD1 (6 bases). Germline V CDR1 and CDR2: MNHEY, SMNVEV (reference sequence). The CDR3 has 15 residues. Trimming removed 5 bases from V and 2 bases from J, with 14 bases in between.

DNA of the CDR3: TGTGCCAGCAGCTTAGGGCTAGGGTTAAATCAGCCCCAGCATTTT. This codes for CASSLGLGLNQPQHF. V usage is TRBV11-2 and J usage is TRBJ1-5; D not certain. Germline V gene data show CDR1 as SGHAT and CDR2 as FQNNGV. This CDR3 has 15 amino acids. With 1 base removed from V and 4 bases from J, the gap between germline ends came to 11 bases.

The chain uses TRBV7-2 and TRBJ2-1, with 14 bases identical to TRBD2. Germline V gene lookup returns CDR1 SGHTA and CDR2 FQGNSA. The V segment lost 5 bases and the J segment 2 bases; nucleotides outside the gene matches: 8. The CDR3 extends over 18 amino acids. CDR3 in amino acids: CASSPRLAGGPTYNEQFF. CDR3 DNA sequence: TGTGCCAGCAGCCCCCGACTAGCGGGGGGGCCAACCTACAATGAGCAGTTCTTC.

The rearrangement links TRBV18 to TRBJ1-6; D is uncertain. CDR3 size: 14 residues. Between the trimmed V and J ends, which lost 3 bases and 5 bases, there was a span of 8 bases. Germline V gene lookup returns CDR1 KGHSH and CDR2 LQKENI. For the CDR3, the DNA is TGTGCCAGCTCACCCGTGAGGAATAATTCACCCCTCCACTTT. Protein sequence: CASSPVRNNSPLHF.

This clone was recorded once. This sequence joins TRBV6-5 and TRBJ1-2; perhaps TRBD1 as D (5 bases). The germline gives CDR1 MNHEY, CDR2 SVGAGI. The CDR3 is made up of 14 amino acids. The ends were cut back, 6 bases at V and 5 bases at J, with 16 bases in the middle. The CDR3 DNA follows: TGTGCCAGCAGGCTGGACGAGGGGCCTTATGGCTACACCTTC. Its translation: CASRLDEGPYGYTF.

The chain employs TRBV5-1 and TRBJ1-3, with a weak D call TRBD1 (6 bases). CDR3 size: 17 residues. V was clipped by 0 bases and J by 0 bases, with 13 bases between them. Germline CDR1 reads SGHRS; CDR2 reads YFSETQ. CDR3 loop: CASSLEAGVSSGNTIYF. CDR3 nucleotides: TGCGCCAGCAGCTTGGAGGCAGGGGTTAGCTCTGGAAACACCATATATTTT.

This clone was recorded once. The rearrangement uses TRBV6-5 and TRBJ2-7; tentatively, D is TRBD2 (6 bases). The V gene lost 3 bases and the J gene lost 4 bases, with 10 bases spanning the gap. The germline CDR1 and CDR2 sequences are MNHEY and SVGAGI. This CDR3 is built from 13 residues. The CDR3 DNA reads TGTGCCAGCAGTTATCGCGGGGTATACGAGCAGTACGTC. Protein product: CASSYRGVYEQYV.

The CDR3 here is CASIQNTEAFF. In DNA form, the CDR3 reads TGCGCCAGCATCCAGAACACTGAAGCTTTCTTT. This chain joins TRBV5-1 and TRBJ1-1; the D is unclear. This CDR3 contains 11 residues. CDR1 and CDR2 (germline): SGHRS, YFSETQ. V was pared by 6 bases and J by 1 base, with 4 bases between.

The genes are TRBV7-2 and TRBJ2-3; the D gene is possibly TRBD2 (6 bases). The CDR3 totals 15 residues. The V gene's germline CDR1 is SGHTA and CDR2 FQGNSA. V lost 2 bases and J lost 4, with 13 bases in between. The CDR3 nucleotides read TGTGCCAGCAGCTTACCGATTAGCGGCGCAGATACGCAGTATTTT. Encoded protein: CASSLPISGADTQYF.

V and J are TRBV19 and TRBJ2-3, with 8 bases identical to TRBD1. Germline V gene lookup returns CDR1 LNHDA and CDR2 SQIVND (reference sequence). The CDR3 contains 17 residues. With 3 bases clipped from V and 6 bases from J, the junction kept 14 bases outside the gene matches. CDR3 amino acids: CASSISGLRGPKDTQYF. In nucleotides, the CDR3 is TGTGCCAGTAGTATTTCGGGTCTCAGGGGGCCTAAGGATACGCAGTATTTT.

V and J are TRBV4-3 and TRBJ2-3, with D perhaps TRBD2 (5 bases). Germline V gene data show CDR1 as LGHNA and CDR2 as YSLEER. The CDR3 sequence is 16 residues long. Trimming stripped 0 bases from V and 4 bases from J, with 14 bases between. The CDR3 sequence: CASSQDTALAADTQYF. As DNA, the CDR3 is TGCGCCAGCAGCCAAGATACCGCGCTAGCCGCAGATACGCAGTATTTT.

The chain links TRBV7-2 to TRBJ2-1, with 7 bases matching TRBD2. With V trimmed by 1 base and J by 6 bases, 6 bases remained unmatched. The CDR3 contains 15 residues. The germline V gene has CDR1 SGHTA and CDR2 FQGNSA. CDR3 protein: CASSLDFGGGNEQFF. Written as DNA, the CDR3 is TGTGCCAGCAGCTTAGATTTTGGGGGGGGCAATGAGCAGTTCTTC.

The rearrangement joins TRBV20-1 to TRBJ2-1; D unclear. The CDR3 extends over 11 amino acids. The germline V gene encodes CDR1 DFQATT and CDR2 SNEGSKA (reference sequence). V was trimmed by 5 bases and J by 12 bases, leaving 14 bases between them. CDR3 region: CSAYRDQRQFF. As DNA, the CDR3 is TGCAGTGCTTATAGAGACCAGCGGCAGTTCTTC.

The CDR3 region has the DNA TGTGCCAGCAGCTTAGAGGGCAGGGGGTTGGAGACCCAGTACTTC. Its translation: CASSLEGRGLETQYF. The V gene is TRBV7-2, the J gene TRBJ2-5; TRBD1 agrees at 7 bases. Per the germline V gene, CDR1 is SGHTA and CDR2 is FQGNSA. With 1 base clipped from V and 5 bases from J, the junction kept 7 bases outside the gene matches. This CDR3 contains 15 residues.

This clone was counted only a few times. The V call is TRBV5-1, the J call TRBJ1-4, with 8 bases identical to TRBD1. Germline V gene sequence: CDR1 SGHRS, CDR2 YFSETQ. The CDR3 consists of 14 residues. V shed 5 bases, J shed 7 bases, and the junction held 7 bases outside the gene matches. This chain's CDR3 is CASSQQGVSEKLFF. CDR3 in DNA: TGCGCCAGCAGTCAACAGGGGGTTAGTGAAAAACTGTTTTTT. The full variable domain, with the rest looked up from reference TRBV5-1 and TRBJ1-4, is KAGVTQTPRYLIKTRGQQVTLSCSPISGHRSVSWYQQTPGQGLQFLFEYFSETQRNKGNFPGRFSGRQFSNSRSEMNVSTLELGDSALYLCASSQQGVSEKLFFGSGTQLSVL.

This chain's CDR3 is CASSHDGQARVQETQYF. DNA of the CDR3: TGTGCCAGCAGCCACGATGGCCAGGCAAGGGTCCAAGAGACCCAGTACTTC. The rearrangement uses TRBV7-9 and TRBJ2-5; D call uncertain. The CDR3 has 17 amino acids. V lost 5 bases, J lost 1 base, and 20 bases lay in between. CDR1 SEHNR and CDR2 FQNEAQ come from the germline V gene (reference sequence).

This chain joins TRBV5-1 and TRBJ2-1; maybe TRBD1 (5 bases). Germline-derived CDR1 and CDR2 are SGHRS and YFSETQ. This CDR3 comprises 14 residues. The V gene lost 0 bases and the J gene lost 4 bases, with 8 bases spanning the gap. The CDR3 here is CASSLGGRYNEQFF. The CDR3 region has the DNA TGCGCCAGCAGCTTGGGGGGCAGATACAATGAGCAGTTCTTC.

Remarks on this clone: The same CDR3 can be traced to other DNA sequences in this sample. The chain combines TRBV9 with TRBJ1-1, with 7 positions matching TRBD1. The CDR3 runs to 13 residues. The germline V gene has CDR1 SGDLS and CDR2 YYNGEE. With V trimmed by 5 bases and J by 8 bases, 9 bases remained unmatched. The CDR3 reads CASSESRGTEAFF. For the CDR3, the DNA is TGTGCCAGCAGTGAGAGCAGGGGGACCGAAGCTTTCTTT.

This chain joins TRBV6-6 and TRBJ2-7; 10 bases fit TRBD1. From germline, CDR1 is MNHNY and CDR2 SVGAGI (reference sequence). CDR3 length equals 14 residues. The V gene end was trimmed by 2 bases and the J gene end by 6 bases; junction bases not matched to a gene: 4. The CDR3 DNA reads TGTGCCAGCAGTTACAGGGACAGGGGTCCCGAGCAGTACTTC. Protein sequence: CASSYRDRGPEQYF.